Listed here are 14 T cell receptor beta chains from one sample, sequenced in a study of blood T cell repertoires in COVID-19. Sequencing used immunoSEQ multiplex PCR; TCRdb keeps in-frame clones, though not all of them. The table shows 62,000 or so clones, with more than 80% occurring only once. The sequenced sample was PBMCs or T cells enriched from blood (not recorded which). All receptors derive from a woman aged 35 to 49 with acute COVID-19.

This chain joins TRBV6-5 and TRBJ1-2; 7 bases are a match to TRBD1. Germline CDR1 reads MNHEY; CDR2 reads SVGAGI. The CDR3 covers 15 residues. Trimming at V came to 7 bases and at J to 4 bases, leaving 12 bases not matched to a gene. CDR3 coding DNA: TGTGCCAGCATCCCTGCTGGAGGGGGCGTCTATGGCTACACCTTC. This gives the protein CASIPAGGGVYGYTF.

This clone is a singleton in its sample. This chain uses TRBV15 with TRBJ1-5, with D tentatively TRBD1 (6 bases). This CDR3 spans 17 amino acids. The germline V gene has CDR1 LNHNV and CDR2 YYDKDF (reference sequence). V lost 0 bases, J lost 3 bases, and 15 bases lay in between. CDR3 nucleotide sequence: TGTGCCACCAGCAGAGAAGCGATTGGACAGCCCAATCAGCCCCAGCATTTT. As protein: CATSREAIGQPNQPQHF.

The genes are TRBV6-5 and TRBJ1-1, with 9 bases aligning to TRBD1. V dropped 5 bases and J dropped 6; count of bases not matched to a gene: 1. Per germline, CDR1 MNHEY and CDR2 SVGAGI. This CDR3 contains 12 residues. The CDR3 bases are TGTGCCAGCAGTAGGACAGGGGCTGAAGCTTTCTTT. It encodes CASSRTGAEAFF.

The chain recombines TRBV5-1 with TRBJ2-2, with 7 bases lining up with TRBD1. V dropped 5 bases and J dropped 8; count of bases not matched to a gene: 6. Germline CDR1 is SGHRS and CDR2 is YFSETQ. The CDR3 has 13 amino acids. The CDR3 DNA follows: TGCGCCAGCAGGCAACAGGGGACGGGGGAGCTGTTTTTT. Protein sequence: CASRQQGTGELFF.

This clone was seen a few times. The chain has TRBV12-3 or TRBV12-4 and TRBJ1-5; 8 bases are shared with TRBD1. Losses at the gene ends were 5 bases for V and 7 bases for J; bases not matched to a gene: 4. The CDR3 has 13 amino acids. CDR3 in DNA: TGTGCCAGCAGTGGACAGGGCCAACAGCCCCAGCATTTT. Amino acids: CASSGQGQQPQHF.

This sequence joins TRBV7-2 and TRBJ2-7; TRBD2 might be the D (5 bases). CDR3 size: 18 residues. Per germline, CDR1 SGHTA and CDR2 FQGNSA. The ends were cut back, 3 bases at V and 3 bases at J, with 24 bases in the middle. This CDR3 reads CASSLGLVEAPLHYEQYV. CDR3 nucleotides: TGTGCCAGCAGCTTGGGTCTAGTGGAGGCCCCACTTCACTACGAGCAGTACGTC.

The chain combines TRBV28 with TRBJ1-5; D might be TRBD1 (6 bases). The CDR3 covers 13 residues. Germline assignment: CDR1 MDHEN and CDR2 SYDVKM. V lost 5 bases and J 3 bases, leaving 8 bases between the germline ends. DNA of the CDR3: TGTGCCAGCAGTCGGACAGTCAATCAGCCCCAGCATTTT. Amino acid sequence: CASSRTVNQPQHF.

This clone was recorded once. J is TRBJ2-5 and V is TRBV9, with 8 bases lining up with TRBD1. The trim removed 0 bases at V and 5 bases at J, leaving 6 bases unmatched. The CDR3 consists of 15 residues. CDR1 SGDLS and CDR2 YYNGEE come from the germline V gene. The CDR3 here is CASSVDTGGQETQYF. The CDR3 bases are TGTGCCAGCAGCGTAGACACAGGGGGTCAGGAGACCCAGTACTTC.

V usage is TRBV12-5 and J usage is TRBJ1-5; D gene uncertain. V gave up 0 bases and J gave up 2 bases, with 17 bases separating them. The CDR3 is 18 amino acids. The germline V gene has CDR1 LGHNT and CDR2 FRNRAP. Here the CDR3 reads CASGLVWRQVRGNQPQHF. Here the CDR3 DNA reads TGTGCTAGTGGTTTGGTATGGAGGCAGGTTAGGGGCAATCAGCCCCAGCATTTT.

The CDR3 is CASSLTHLNQPQHF. The CDR3 DNA reads as TGTGCCAGCAGCTTGACACATTTGAACCAGCCCCAGCATTTT. The chain combines TRBV7-2 with TRBJ1-5; D uncertain. Trimming stripped 3 bases from V and 7 bases from J, with 13 bases between. Germline assignment: CDR1 SGHTA and CDR2 FQGNSA. The CDR3 has 14 amino acids.

The V call is TRBV28, the J call TRBJ1-6, with D perhaps matching TRBD1 (5 bases). The germline V gene has CDR1 MDHEN and CDR2 SYDVKM. CDR3 size: 16 residues. V gave up 3 bases and J gave up 7 bases, with 16 bases separating them. The CDR3 loop reads CASSFGWGRANSPLHF. The CDR3 region has the DNA TGTGCCAGCAGTTTCGGATGGGGCAGGGCAAATTCACCCCTCCACTTT.

This chain connects TRBV10-3 to TRBJ2-7; TRBD1 might be the D (6 bases). From germline, CDR1 is ENHRY and CDR2 SYGVKD. The V end lost 6 bases, the J end lost 6 bases, and 12 bases lay between the germline ends. CDR3 length equals 12 residues. The CDR3 is CAISQQGSEQYV. The CDR3 coding sequence is TGTGCCATCAGCCAACAGGGCTCCGAGCAGTACGTC.

This sequence joins TRBV6-5 and TRBJ2-7, with D perhaps TRBD1 (7 bases). CDR1 and CDR2 (germline): MNHEY, SVGAGI. V lost 5 bases and J lost 4, with 15 bases in between. This CDR3 region has 14 residues. Here the CDR3 DNA reads TGTGCCAGCAGTCTTGTGACAGGGACTTACGAGCAGTACTTC. Protein: CASSLVTGTYEQYF.

In its sample, this clone was seen many times. The CDR3 spells CASSLGRQDYGYTF. The CDR3 nucleotides read TGTGCCAGCAGTTTAGGCCGACAAGACTATGGCTACACCTTC. The chain employs TRBV27 and TRBJ1-2; no reliable D call. Trimming pared 2 bases from V and 3 bases from J, leaving 10 bases between. CDR3 size: 14 residues. The V gene's germline CDR1 is MNHEY and CDR2 SMNVEV (reference sequence).